Listed here are 18 T cell receptor beta chains from one sample, sequenced in a study of a mutant IDH1 vaccine in newly diagnosed glioma. Their antigens remain unidentified. Time point given: week 11, during vaccination. Doses of 300 ug of mutant IDH1 20-mer peptide were given with topical imiquimod. Sequencing was performed with immunoSEQ multiplex PCR; in TCRdb, only in-frame clones are kept and a portion is missing. The profile shows about 130,000 clones, about four fifths of them singletons. The sequencing here drew on PBMCs, taken from a glioma patient whose treatment included an IDH1 peptide vaccine. The receptors here all came from a middle-aged man with glioma.

V gene TRBV6-6 combines with J gene TRBJ1-1; D not certain. CDR1 and CDR2 from the germline V gene are MNHNY and SVGAGI (reference sequence). This CDR3 is built from 11 residues. Deletions cut 5 bases from V and 8 bases from J, with 9 bases between. The chain's CDR3 is CASSHHREAFF. Here the CDR3 DNA reads TGTGCCAGCAGTCATCATAGAGAAGCTTTCTTT.

V is TRBV7-9 and J is TRBJ2-7; tentatively, D is TRBD1 (6 bases). CDR3 size: 16 residues. V dropped 8 bases and J dropped 4 bases, with 24 bases sitting between them. Germline CDR1 is SEHNR and CDR2 is FQNEAQ (reference sequence). The DNA for the CDR3 is TGTGCCAGCGGAGACGACAGGATTGGACCCCCTTACGAGCAGTACTTC. Translated: CASGDDRIGPPYEQYF.

This clone was counted once. V is TRBV19 and J is TRBJ2-3; D is ambiguous. CDR3 length: 16 amino acids. Germline V gene sequence: CDR1 LNHDA, CDR2 SQIVND (reference sequence). Trimming left V 4 bases short and J 2 bases short, with 16 bases between. Written as DNA, the CDR3 is TGTGCCAGTAGTAGAGCCGGGCCCCCCCCCACAGATACGCAGTATTTT. Translated: CASSRAGPPPTDTQYF.

V is TRBV7-2 and J is TRBJ2-2; tentative D call: TRBD2 (6 bases). This CDR3 is 15 amino acids long. Looked up from germline, CDR1 is SGHTA and CDR2 is FQGNSA. V was trimmed by 4 bases and J by 5 bases, leaving 14 bases between them. The CDR3 reads CASSSPAGRTGELFF. The CDR3 nucleotides read TGTGCCAGCAGCTCTCCGGCGGGGAGGACCGGGGAGCTGTTTTTT.

The chain couples TRBV5-1 to TRBJ1-1; 7 nucleotides agree with TRBD1. The CDR3 spans 14 residues. Germline values: CDR1 SGHRS, CDR2 YFSETQ. V was clipped by 4 bases and J by 7 bases; unmatched bases: 10. The CDR3 coding sequence is TGCGCCAGCAGCGTAGAACAGGGGAGGAATGAAGCTTTCTTT. Amino acid sequence: CASSVEQGRNEAFF.

This chain joins TRBV5-4 and TRBJ1-2; 10 bases align to TRBD1. The CDR3 loop spans 15 amino acids. V lost 4 bases and J lost 3; bases outside the gene matches: 6. Germline lookup yields CDR1 SGHNT and CDR2 YYREEE (reference sequence). CDR3 in DNA: TGTGCCAGCAGCGCGGGACAGGGGACTTACTATGGCTACACCTTC. Encoded protein: CASSAGQGTYYGYTF.

The rearrangement uses TRBV28 and TRBJ1-5; tentative D call: TRBD1 (5 bases). V lost 2 bases and J lost 3, with 14 bases in between. Germline lookup yields CDR1 MDHEN and CDR2 SYDVKM. This CDR3 is built from 16 residues. CDR3 DNA: TGTGCCAGCAGTTTAGTGTCAGGGTTAGACAATCAGCCCCAGCATTTT. Its protein product is CASSLVSGLDNQPQHF.

This chain connects TRBV11-1 to TRBJ2-5, with D unresolved. CDR3 length: 15 residues. V lost 8 bases to trimming and J lost 5 bases, with 21 bases between them. From germline, CDR1 is SGHAT and CDR2 FQDESV (reference sequence). CDR3 nucleotide sequence: TGTGCCAGCGGACCGGGTACAACAGCAACCGAGACCCAGTACTTC. Its translation: CASGPGTTATETQYF.

This clone has only a few counts. The gene calls are TRBV7-2 and TRBJ2-7, with D possibly being TRBD2 (6 bases). The V end lost 5 bases, the J end lost 5 bases, and 13 bases lay between the germline ends. CDR3 size: 13 residues. Germline CDR1 SGHTA, CDR2 FQGNSA. This CDR3 is CASSPGVGDEQYF. Written as DNA, the CDR3 is TGTGCCAGCAGCCCGGGGGTCGGAGACGAGCAGTACTTC.

This chain links TRBV4-3 with TRBJ1-2; D possibly corresponds to TRBD1 (5 bases). Trimming took off 4 bases at V and 8 bases at J, with 20 bases between the two ends. The CDR3 has 15 amino acids. Germline CDR1 and CDR2: LGHNA and YSLEER. This CDR3 is CASSRYRGVTQGYTF. CDR3 bases: TGCGCCAGCAGCCGATATCGGGGGGTCACTCAGGGCTACACCTTC.

This clone turned up a few times. This chain uses TRBV10-3 with TRBJ1-1; D is uncertain. Trimming stripped 0 bases from V and 0 bases from J, with 5 bases between. The CDR3 is 14 residues long. The germline V gene has CDR1 ENHRY and CDR2 SYGVKD. CDR3 bases: TGTGCCATCAGTGAGTCCCTAATGAACACTGAAGCTTTCTTT. This encodes CAISESLMNTEAFF.

The V and J genes are TRBV7-9 and TRBJ2-1, with a weak D call TRBD2 (6 bases). Germline CDR1 and CDR2: SEHNR and FQNEAQ (reference sequence). The V end lost 5 bases, the J end lost 7 bases, and 9 bases lay between the germline ends. The CDR3 has 12 residues. The DNA for the CDR3 is TGTGCCAGCAGCCAGCTAGCGAATGAGCAGTTCTTC. This sequence encodes CASSQLANEQFF.

This clone was detected once. The chain recombines TRBV11-2 with TRBJ1-2; no definite D call. The V gene's germline CDR1 is SGHAT and CDR2 FQNNGV. Trimming removed 4 bases at V and 3 bases at J, with 12 bases between. The CDR3 is made up of 14 amino acids. The DNA of the CDR3 is TGTGCCAGCAGCTCCGACAAAAAGGACTATGGCTACACCTTC. This sequence encodes CASSSDKKDYGYTF.

Note on this clone: A read error is the likely source, as a far larger clone sits one nucleotide away. This specimen includes other DNA sequences encoding the same CDR3. This rearrangement joins TRBV7-2 to TRBJ2-3; no firm D call. V was shortened by 4 bases and J by 2 bases, with 1 base between the two germline ends. The CDR3 covers 11 residues. In germline, CDR1 is SGHTA, CDR2 FQGNSA. This chain's CDR3 is CASSYTDTQYF. CDR3 bases: TGTGCCAGCAGCTACACAGATACGCAGTATTTT.

The J gene is TRBJ1-2, the V gene TRBV28; D perhaps matches TRBD1 (6 bases). CDR3 size: 13 residues. V lost 10 bases to trimming and J lost 2 bases, with 14 bases between them. Germline CDR1 reads MDHEN; CDR2 reads SYDVKM. The chain's CDR3 is CATQKQGNYGYTF. CDR3 nucleotide sequence: TGTGCCACCCAAAAACAGGGCAACTATGGCTACACCTTC.

This clone has only one observation. V gene TRBV10-2 combines with J gene TRBJ2-3, with 11 bases lining up with TRBD2. The germline V gene has CDR1 WSHSY and CDR2 SAAADI. The CDR3 totals 15 residues. The J segment lost 5 bases and the V segment lost 5 bases, leaving 6 bases of the junction unmatched. The CDR3 region has the DNA TGCGCCAGCAGTACCCTACTAGCGGGAGAAGATACGCAGTATTTT. The encoded protein is CASSTLLAGEDTQYF.

V gene TRBV11-2 combines with J gene TRBJ2-5, with TRBD2 matching 13 bases. Germline CDR1 SGHAT, CDR2 FQNNGV. The CDR3 spans 17 residues. Trimming removed 2 bases from V and 4 bases from J; junction bases left unmatched: 7. The CDR3 sequence: CASSLPTSGGIGETQYF. DNA for the CDR3: TGTGCCAGCAGCTTACCGACTAGCGGGGGGATCGGAGAGACCCAGTACTTC.

The rearrangement uses TRBV7-9 and TRBJ2-7; unclear D gene. The CDR3 has 15 residues. Germline CDR1 SEHNR, CDR2 FQNEAQ (reference sequence). V was shortened by 2 bases and J by 0 bases, with 11 bases between the two germline ends. This CDR3 reads CASSLTVQSSYEQYF. In DNA, the CDR3 is TGTGCCAGCAGCTTAACCGTCCAGTCCTCCTACGAGCAGTACTTC. Full variable domain (rest looked up from reference TRBV7-9 and TRBJ2-7): DTGVSQNPRHKITKRGQNVTFRCDPISEHNRLYWYRQTLGQGPEFLTYFQNEAQLEKSRLLSDRFSAERPKGSFSTLEIQRTEQGDSAMYLCASSLTVQSSYEQYFGPGTRLTVT.